Reported below is one TCR beta chain. The sample comes from a study of shared clonotypes between healthy human individuals. The table came from immunoSEQ multiplex PCR; TCRdb's copy has only in-frame clones and leaves some out. The sample has hundreds of thousands of clones, 85% to 95% seen once. Naive CD8 cells lacked CD45RO and underwent positive selection for CCR7, leaving out terminally differentiated effector memory CD45RA+ cells. The source is a woman aged 30 to 39 in good health. The sample consisted of naive CD8+ T cells sorted from blood.

For the CDR3, the DNA is TGTGCCAGCAGTTTTACAGGTGGCTACGAGCAGTACTTC. It specifies CASSFTGGYEQYF. This chain connects TRBV27 to TRBJ2-7; TRBD1 is a possible D gene (5 bases). Trimming took 3 bases from V and 3 from J, leaving 9 bases between them. CDR1 is MNHEY, CDR2 SMNVEV, per germline (reference sequence). This CDR3 contains 13 residues.